This T cell receptor (beta chain) was sequenced in a study of shared clonotypes between healthy human individuals. Study results and limitations: The low donor count limited represented genetic and exposure-history diversity.

J gave up 7 bases and V 2 bases, and 4 bases lay outside the gene matches. The CDR3 has 13 residues. The V gene's germline CDR1 is MNHEY and CDR2 SMNVEV (reference sequence). Libraries were prepared by immunoSEQ multiplex PCR; TCRdb keeps only in-frame clonotypes and omits some of them. This sample carries some 2,100,000 clones, roughly 95% of them seen once, and the ten largest clones take around 0.13%. As for this clone: Its cognate antigen is unknown.

The sequenced sample consisted of naive CD4+ T cells sorted from blood. The subset was: CD45RA+ positively selected. The chain has TRBV27 and TRBJ2-7; 8 bases map to TRBD1. This TCR came from a man younger than 30 in good health. In DNA form, the CDR3 reads TGTGCCAGCAGTTTAACTGGACAGGGTGAGCAGTACTTC. It yields the protein CASSLTGQGEQYF.